This T cell receptor beta chain emerged from a study of blood T cell repertoires in COVID-19 (dated by TCRdb to the early 2020s). In the study overall: Samples covering the acute and convalescent phases of COVID-19 were provided by collaborators in the United States, Italy and Spain. The repertoires were released in a freely available public database meant as a resource for research on the immune response to SARS-CoV-2. Deeply sampled blood TCRbeta repertoires from subjects exposed to, actively infected with, or recovered from COVID-19 were included in the dataset. Sample metadata almost always included a de-identified subject ID, COVID-19 status, age in years and sex. The samples were drawn from two sources: the first 160 participants of the ongoing ImmuneRACE study, and over 1,000 subjects contributed by 6 global collaborators. The prospective study material was composed of cDNA or gDNA derived from T cells, B-cell-depleted T cells, or PBMCs. HLA class I and class II types, where available, came from metadata supplied by the sample provider rather than from assay-based typing. General conclusions and limits of the study: The amount of clinical and demographic metadata varied by source and participant and was provided uncurated.

A word on this clone: Its antigen remains unidentified. Nothing much larger sits one base from this clone, and base qualities are not available.

The collaborating institutions used their own protocols to collect whole blood in K2EDTA tubes. For TCRbeta analysis, collaborator samples were shipped as frozen whole blood, as isolated PBMCs, or as DNA extracted from either sample type. TCRbeta CDR3 regions were amplified from genomic DNA using the immunoSEQ Assay, a bias-controlled multiplex PCR. In the paper's pipeline: The number of nucleated cells in each sample was estimated from the amplification of reference gene primers within the assay. To quantify the absolute abundance of each unique TCRbeta CDR3 rearrangement, sequence reads were collapsed and filtered. For each sample, productive Simpson clonality was calculated as the square root of Simpson's diversity index over productive rearrangements. Sourced from immuneACCESS, this table was stored by TCRdb with only in-frame sequences that have V and J called. A share of the clones is absent; for the studies checked, an unresolved V gene accounts for under half, and the remainder has no known explanation. V and J calls and clone size come straight from that table; D and trimming were deduced from the DNA. The sample profile shows about 55,000 clones; roughly 80% of them were found once. The top ten clones comprise about 6.4% of the sample.

The source of this sequence is a human donor in a cohort sampled during active or convalescent COVID-19. The sequenced sample was peripheral blood.

The nucleotide sequence reads TGCGCCAGCAGCTTGCCAGGGGCCATCAACTATGGCTACACCTTC. It translates to CASSLPGAINYGYTF. The chain is encoded by TRBV5-1 joined to TRBJ1-2; the D gene is perhaps TRBD1, on 6 matching bases. As encoded in the germline V gene, CDR1 is SGHRS while CDR2 is YFSETQ. V is cut by 1 base and J by 2 bases, and the space between the germline ends is 12 bases. The CDR3 starts with the cysteine, ends with the phenylalanine, and has 15 residues. CDR3 DNA only is kept here, 45 bases in frame from base 1.